Sequencing of this T cell receptor (beta chain) was carried out in a study of technical replicates of blood from a handful of donors. Losses at the gene ends were 3 bases for V and 3 bases for J; bases not matched to a gene: 3. The CDR3 loop spans 15 amino acids. The germline V gene has CDR1 MRHNA and CDR2 SNTAGT. Some clones are missing from TCRdb's copy, which holds only in-frame ones; the method was immunoSEQ multiplex PCR. This table holds around 92,000 clones, approximately 96% found once. Sequencing input: T cells isolated from PBMCs. The chain is built from TRBV6-4 and TRBJ2-4, with 9 bases identical to TRBD2. The receptor was isolated from a human donor in good health. The CDR3 loop reads CASSDSGSGKNIQYF. CDR3 bases: TGTGCCAGCAGTGATAGCGGGAGTGGCAAAAACATTCAGTACTTC.